Listed below are T cell receptor beta chains from one sample, sequenced in a study of OX40 agonist ivuxolimab in advanced cancers. TCRdb's copy holds only in-frame clones and misses some; the assay was immunoSEQ multiplex PCR. The sample records around 63,000 clones, roughly 88% being singletons. Source: CD4+ or CD8+ T cells sorted from blood, taken in a trial of the OX40 agonist ivuxolimab. The source of these receptors is an adult with an advanced solid tumor such as melanoma, head and neck, liver or kidney cancer. The CDR3 runs from the conserved cysteine through the conserved F or W. The D gene is left open where the match is weak. Clone size is not always given. Where it is, it says once, few, many or a class for expanded clones.

v_call: TRBV27; j_call: TRBJ2-6; d_call: -; clone_size: -; cdr3_nt: TGTGCCAGCAGTGCCCGGTCCCTGGAGGCCAACGTCCTGACTTTC; cdr3_aa: CASSARSLEANVLTF
v_call: TRBV28; j_call: TRBJ1-5; d_call: -; clone_size: -; cdr3_nt: TGTGCCAGCGCGGGGAATCAGCCCCAGCATTTT; cdr3_aa: CASAGNQPQHF
v_call: TRBV7-8; j_call: TRBJ1-1; d_call: -; clone_size: -; cdr3_nt: TGTGCCAGCAGCCAGGACGGAGGGAACACTGAAGCTTTCTTT; cdr3_aa: CASSQDGGNTEAFF
v_call: TRBV19; j_call: TRBJ1-5; d_call: -; clone_size: -; cdr3_nt: TGTGCCAGTACGTCCGAACAGGGCCATAGCAATCAGCCCCAGCATTTT; cdr3_aa: CASTSEQGHSNQPQHF
v_call: TRBV7-2; j_call: TRBJ2-3; d_call: TRBD2; clone_size: -; cdr3_nt: TGTGCCAGCAGCTTAGTACCAGCGGGAAGAACAGATACGCAGTATTTT; cdr3_aa: CASSLVPAGRTDTQYF
v_call: TRBV28; j_call: TRBJ2-5; d_call: -; clone_size: -; cdr3_nt: TGTGCCAGCAGTCCCCTTGAGAGGGCCCCCGAGACCCAGTACTTC; cdr3_aa: CASSPLERAPETQYF
v_call: TRBV10-2; j_call: TRBJ1-2; d_call: TRBD1; clone_size: -; cdr3_nt: TGCGCCAGCAGTGCCACGGACAGGGCTTATGGCTACACCTTC; cdr3_aa: CASSATDRAYGYTF
v_call: TRBV11-3; j_call: TRBJ2-2; d_call: -; clone_size: -; cdr3_nt: TGTGCCAGCAGCCCTCGGGGAGCCTCGAACACCGGGGAGCTGTTTTTT; cdr3_aa: CASSPRGASNTGELFF
v_call: TRBV7-8; j_call: TRBJ1-5; d_call: -; clone_size: once; cdr3_nt: TGTGCCAGCAGCTTAGAGGGTCAGCCCCAGCATTTT; cdr3_aa: CASSLEGQPQHF
v_call: TRBV29-1; j_call: TRBJ2-3; d_call: -; clone_size: -; cdr3_nt: TGCAGCGTCGATCCTCGGGGCACCACAGATACGCAGTATTTT; cdr3_aa: CSVDPRGTTDTQYF
v_call: TRBV7-2; j_call: TRBJ2-3; d_call: TRBD2; clone_size: -; cdr3_nt: TGTGCCAGCAGCTATCTAGCGGGAGCCCCAGATACGCAGTATTTT; cdr3_aa: CASSYLAGAPDTQYF
v_call: TRBV5-1; j_call: TRBJ2-3; d_call: TRBD2; clone_size: -; cdr3_nt: TGCGCCAGCAGCTCCCGGCTAGCGGACGCTAGCACAGATACGCAGTATTTT; cdr3_aa: CASSSRLADASTDTQYF
v_call: TRBV5-8; j_call: TRBJ2-2; d_call: -; clone_size: few; cdr3_nt: TGTGCCAGCAGCTTGGGACAGAACACCGGGGAGCTGTTTTTT; cdr3_aa: CASSLGQNTGELFF
v_call: TRBV5-1; j_call: TRBJ1-1; d_call: TRBD1; clone_size: few; cdr3_nt: TGCGCCAGCAGCCCGGGACAGCCCAACACTGAAGCTTTCTTT; cdr3_aa: CASSPGQPNTEAFF
v_call: TRBV9; j_call: TRBJ2-7; d_call: -; clone_size: -; cdr3_nt: TGTGCCAGCAGCCCACAGGTCGACTCCTACGAGCAGTACTTC; cdr3_aa: CASSPQVDSYEQYF
v_call: TRBV6-5; j_call: TRBJ2-3; d_call: -; clone_size: -; cdr3_nt: TGTGCCAGCCTAATGAGTGGGACAGATACGCAGTATTTT; cdr3_aa: CASLMSGTDTQYF
v_call: TRBV19; j_call: TRBJ2-3; d_call: -; clone_size: -; cdr3_nt: TGTGCCAGTAGTTTTGCGGGACGCACAGATACGCAGTATTTT; cdr3_aa: CASSFAGRTDTQYF
v_call: TRBV19; j_call: TRBJ2-7; d_call: TRBD2; clone_size: -; cdr3_nt: TGTGCCAGTAGTATTAGCGGGTACTCCTACGAGCAGTACTTC; cdr3_aa: CASSISGYSYEQYF
v_call: TRBV5-4; j_call: TRBJ1-1; d_call: TRBD1; clone_size: -; cdr3_nt: TGTGCCAGCAGCTCCCGGACAGGGGGGGACACTGAAGCTTTCTTT; cdr3_aa: CASSSRTGGDTEAFF
v_call: TRBV19; j_call: TRBJ1-2; d_call: -; clone_size: -; cdr3_nt: TGTGCCAGTAGTGCCCGGGTCGGTAGAATCTATGGCTACACCTTC; cdr3_aa: CASSARVGRIYGYTF
v_call: TRBV10-2; j_call: TRBJ1-5; d_call: TRBD1; clone_size: few; cdr3_nt: TGCGCCAGCAGTGAGTCAGGGGGCAGTCAGCCCCAGCATTTT; cdr3_aa: CASSESGGSQPQHF
v_call: TRBV5-5; j_call: TRBJ2-7; d_call: TRBD1; clone_size: -; cdr3_nt: TGTGCCAGCAGCTTGAGTGGACAGGGTATCTCCTACGAGCAGTACTTC; cdr3_aa: CASSLSGQGISYEQYF
v_call: TRBV6-1; j_call: TRBJ1-1; d_call: TRBD1; clone_size: -; cdr3_nt: TGTGCCAGTCGACAGGGAAACGAGATCACTGAAGCTTTCTTT; cdr3_aa: CASRQGNEITEAFF
v_call: TRBV14; j_call: TRBJ2-1; d_call: TRBD1; clone_size: once; cdr3_nt: TGTGCCAGCAGCCAAGCCCGGGACAGGTACAATGAGCAGTTCTTC; cdr3_aa: CASSQARDRYNEQFF
v_call: TRBV9; j_call: TRBJ2-7; d_call: TRBD2; clone_size: once; cdr3_nt: TGTGCCAGCAGCGTTGCCGGGACTAGCGGGTACGAGCAGTACTTC; cdr3_aa: CASSVAGTSGYEQYF
v_call: TRBV29-1; j_call: TRBJ1-1; d_call: -; clone_size: -; cdr3_nt: TGCAGCGTTGCTGGACAGAACACTGAAGCTTTCTTT; cdr3_aa: CSVAGQNTEAFF
v_call: TRBV10-2; j_call: TRBJ1-1; d_call: -; clone_size: few; cdr3_nt: TGCGCCAGCAGTGAGTCGAGTGGGAAAGCTTTCTTT; cdr3_aa: CASSESSGKAFF
v_call: TRBV7-9; j_call: TRBJ1-2; d_call: -; clone_size: -; cdr3_nt: TGTGCCAGCAACTTACACACAGGGTCGGATGGCTACACCTTC; cdr3_aa: CASNLHTGSDGYTF
v_call: TRBV28; j_call: TRBJ2-7; d_call: -; clone_size: -; cdr3_nt: TGTGCCAGCACCTCTTATGGGGGATACGAGCAGTACTTC; cdr3_aa: CASTSYGGYEQYF
v_call: TRBV6-5; j_call: TRBJ1-4; d_call: -; clone_size: -; cdr3_nt: TGTGCCAGCAGTAGATCACCTGCAACTAATGAAAAACTGTTTTTT; cdr3_aa: CASSRSPATNEKLFF
v_call: TRBV27; j_call: TRBJ1-1; d_call: -; clone_size: -; cdr3_nt: TGTGCCAGCAGTTCGCCGGGGGGGGGCGCGAACACTGAAGCTTTCTTT; cdr3_aa: CASSSPGGGANTEAFF
v_call: TRBV5-5; j_call: TRBJ1-1; d_call: -; clone_size: -; cdr3_nt: TGTGCCAGCAGCCCAGAGAACACTGAAGCTTTCTTT; cdr3_aa: CASSPENTEAFF
v_call: TRBV15; j_call: TRBJ1-4; d_call: TRBD1; clone_size: -; cdr3_nt: TGTGCCACCAGCAAGGGACAGGCTAATGAAAAACTGTTTTTT; cdr3_aa: CATSKGQANEKLFF
v_call: TRBV14; j_call: TRBJ2-3; d_call: TRBD2; clone_size: -; cdr3_nt: TGTGCCAGCAGCCAAGATGCAAGGGGGCTACTAGCGGGAGGAACCACCGGGGCGCAGTATTTT; cdr3_aa: CASSQDARGLLAGGTTGAQYF
v_call: TRBV5-4; j_call: TRBJ2-5; d_call: TRBD2; clone_size: few; cdr3_nt: TGTGCCAGCAGCCAAAGACTAGTGGCGGGAGGTTCGGAGACCCAGTACTTC; cdr3_aa: CASSQRLVAGGSETQYF
v_call: TRBV4-2; j_call: TRBJ1-2; d_call: -; clone_size: -; cdr3_nt: TGTGCCAGCAGCCAAGACGGTTTCGGCAGAAACTATGGCTACACCTTC; cdr3_aa: CASSQDGFGRNYGYTF
v_call: TRBV5-1; j_call: TRBJ2-2; d_call: -; clone_size: -; cdr3_nt: TGCGCCAGCAGCTTGGGTCGCGGGATTGCCGGGGAGCTGTTTTTT; cdr3_aa: CASSLGRGIAGELFF
v_call: TRBV29-1; j_call: TRBJ2-1; d_call: TRBD1; clone_size: -; cdr3_nt: TGCAGCGTTGATAAAGGACAGGGAACCGATGAGCAGTTCTTC; cdr3_aa: CSVDKGQGTDEQFF
v_call: TRBV9; j_call: TRBJ2-2; d_call: -; clone_size: -; cdr3_nt: TGTGCCAGCAGCGTTTGGGGGGAGCTGTTTTTT; cdr3_aa: CASSVWGELFF
v_call: TRBV7-8; j_call: TRBJ1-2; d_call: TRBD1; clone_size: -; cdr3_nt: TGTGCCAGCAGCACACCGGGACAGGGCTATGGCTACACCTTC; cdr3_aa: CASSTPGQGYGYTF